The 6 T cell receptor beta chains below were found in one sample sequenced in a study of neurological immune-mediated disorders. Stated time point: longitudinal time-point 2. TCRdb re-called the 5' RACE reads through MiXCR, storing one row per CDR3 protein. The sample lists some 50,000 distinct CDR3 sequences, around 13% occurring once. The sequenced sample was PBMCs. These receptors all stem from a male donor with HTLV-1-associated myelopathy (HAM/TSP).

This clonotype was observed at least ten times. The V call is TRBV7-2, the J call TRBJ2-5, with 8 nucleotides matching TRBD1. This CDR3 is 17 amino acids long. Per the germline V gene, CDR1 is SGHTA and CDR2 is FQGNSA. The V gene end was trimmed by 5 bases and the J gene end by 1 base; junction bases not matched to a gene: 12. The CDR3 loop reads CASSGQGKVYRQETQYF. CDR3 nucleotide sequence: TGTGCCAGCAGCGGACAGGGTAAAGTGTATCGCCAAGAGACCCAGTACTTC.

This clonotype showed up many times. The CDR3 is CASSQGGRGANYGYTF. The CDR3 DNA sequence: TGTGCCAGCAGCCAAGGGGGCAGGGGCGCTAACTATGGCTACACCTTC. The V and J genes are TRBV14 and TRBJ1-2; weak D call: TRBD1 (6 bases). Trimming shortened V by 1 base and J by 0 bases, and 12 bases separated the two germline ends. This CDR3 is 16 amino acids long. The germline CDR1 and CDR2 sequences are SGHDN and FVKESK.

This chain links TRBV25-1 with TRBJ1-5; 8 nucleotides line up with TRBD1. Germline trimming cut 3 bases from V and 12 bases from J; bases unmatched to any gene: 4. The germline V gene encodes CDR1 MGHDK and CDR2 SYGVNS. This CDR3 spans 12 amino acids. The CDR3 here is CASSETGAHQHF. CDR3 DNA sequence: TGTGCCAGCAGTGAGACAGGGGCCCACCAGCATTTT.

This clonotype was picked up many times. The rearrangement links TRBV7-6 to TRBJ1-5, with D possibly matching TRBD1 (5 bases). V was shortened by 1 base and J by 2 bases, with 6 bases between the two germline ends. The V gene's germline CDR1 is SGHVS and CDR2 FNYEAQ. The CDR3 contains 14 residues. CDR3 sequence (DNA): TGTGCCAGCAGCTTAGAACAGGGCAATCAGCCCCAGCATTTT. This gives the protein CASSLEQGNQPQHF.

This clonotype has ten or more counts. This rearrangement joins TRBV14 to TRBJ2-1; D possibly corresponds to TRBD1 (5 bases). Trimming took off 4 bases at V and 3 bases at J, with 13 bases between the two ends. Germline values: CDR1 SGHDN, CDR2 FVKESK. This CDR3 comprises 15 residues. CDR3 DNA sequence: TGTGCCAGCAGCCCATTAGTGGACAACTACAATGAGCAGTTCTTC. Translated: CASSPLVDNYNEQFF. Complete variable domain (other parts from reference TRBV14 and TRBJ2-1): EAGVTQFPSHSVIEKGQTVTLRCDPISGHDNLYWYRRVMGKEIKFLLHFVKESKQDESGMPNNRFLAERTGGTYSTLKVQPAELEDSGVYFCASSPLVDNYNEQFFGPGTRLTVL.

This chain joins TRBV29-1 and TRBJ1-5, with a weak D call TRBD1 (5 bases). The germline gives CDR1 SQVTM, CDR2 ANQGSEA. V was pared by 4 bases and J by 1 base, with 11 bases between. The CDR3 length is 14 residues. The CDR3 is CSVGGEGSNQPQHF. The CDR3 region has the DNA TGCAGCGTTGGGGGAGAGGGGAGCAATCAGCCCCAGCATTTT. Combining the CDR3 with reference TRBV29-1 and TRBJ1-5 gives the whole variable domain SAVISQKPSRDICQRGTSLTIQCQVDSQVTMMFWYRQQPGQSLTLIATANQGSEATYESGFVIDKFPISRPNLTFSTLTVSNMSPEDSSIYLCSVGGEGSNQPQHFGDGTRLSIL.